This T cell receptor beta chain came from a study of cytomegalovirus exposure and HLA in healthy donors. V was shortened by 3 bases and J by 7 bases, with 9 bases between the two germline ends. CDR1 and CDR2 from the germline V gene are LNHDA and SQIVND (reference sequence). This CDR3 is built from 12 residues. This clone came up a few times. This same CDR3 is encoded by further DNA sequences in the sample. PCR employed 60 Vbeta and 13 Jbeta primers. Profiling relied on immunoSEQ multiplex PCR, and the TCRdb table lists in-frame clones only, not all of them. The profile shows approximately 100,000 clones, roughly 70% of them singletons.

The source is a man aged 40-49 years in good health and CMV-seropositive. The V gene is TRBV19, the J gene TRBJ1-2; D not resolved. The sequencing sample was made of PBMCs. CDR3 region: CASSIGGSGYTF. The CDR3 DNA follows: TGTGCCAGTAGTATCGGAGGGTCTGGCTACACCTTC.